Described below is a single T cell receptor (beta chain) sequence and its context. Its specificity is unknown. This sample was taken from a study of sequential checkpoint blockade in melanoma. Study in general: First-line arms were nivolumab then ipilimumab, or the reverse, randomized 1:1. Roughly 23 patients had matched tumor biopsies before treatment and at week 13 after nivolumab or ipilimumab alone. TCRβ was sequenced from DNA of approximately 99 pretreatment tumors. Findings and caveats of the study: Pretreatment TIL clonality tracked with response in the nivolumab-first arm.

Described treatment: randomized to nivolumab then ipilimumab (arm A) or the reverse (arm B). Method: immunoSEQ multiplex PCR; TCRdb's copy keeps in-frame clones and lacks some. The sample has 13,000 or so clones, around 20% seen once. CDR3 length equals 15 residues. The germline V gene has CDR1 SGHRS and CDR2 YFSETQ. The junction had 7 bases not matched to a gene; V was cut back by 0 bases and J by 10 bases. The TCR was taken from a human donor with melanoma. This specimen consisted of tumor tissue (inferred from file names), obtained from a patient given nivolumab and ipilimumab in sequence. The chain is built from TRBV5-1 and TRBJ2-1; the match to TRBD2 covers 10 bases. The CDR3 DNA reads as TGCGCCAGCAGCTTGGCTAGCGGGAGTCTCGACGAGCAGTTCTTC. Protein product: CASSLASGSLDEQFF.